These 9 T cell receptor beta chains share one sample of origin, sequenced in a study of blood T cell repertoires in COVID-19. Using immunoSEQ multiplex PCR, the repertoire was profiled, and TCRdb retains in-frame clones only, with some absent. The top ten clones hold about 5% of a sample with 130,000 or so clones, about four fifths of them seen once. Sequenced input: peripheral blood. Receptor source: a woman in her 70s with acute or convalescent COVID-19.

The V and J genes are TRBV5-4 and TRBJ1-4, with TRBD1 matching 10 bases. V was pared by 0 bases and J by 11 bases, with 4 bases of the junction left unmatched. Germline V gene sequence: CDR1 SGHNT, CDR2 YYREEE (reference sequence). This CDR3 is 14 amino acids long. The CDR3 here is CASSLGQGAEKLFF. Written as DNA, the CDR3 is TGTGCCAGCAGCTTGGGACAGGGGGCAGAGAAACTGTTTTTT.

V is TRBV19 and J is TRBJ1-5; 8 bases align to TRBD1. Trimming at V came to 5 bases and at J to 2 bases, leaving 8 bases not matched to a gene. Germline values: CDR1 LNHDA, CDR2 SQIVND (reference sequence). The CDR3 runs 16 residues. The CDR3 region is CASSQTGVGGNQPQHF. CDR3 nucleotides: TGTGCCAGTAGTCAGACAGGGGTGGGGGGCAATCAGCCCCAGCATTTT.

The chain carries TRBV20-1 and TRBJ1-2; D not certain. Germline V gives CDR1 DFQATT, CDR2 SNEGSKA (reference sequence). Trimming left V 3 bases short and J 4 bases short, with 9 bases between. The CDR3 consists of 12 residues. The CDR3 protein is CSASGGGYGYTF. CDR3 DNA: TGCAGTGCTAGTGGCGGAGGCTATGGCTACACCTTC.

There are a few counts of this clone. The chain couples TRBV6-5 to TRBJ1-6, with unresolved D. The V and J ends lost 8 bases and 9 bases respectively, with 5 bases between them. The CDR3 is made up of 10 amino acids. Germline CDR1 is MNHEY and CDR2 is SVGAGI. DNA of the CDR3: TGTGCCAGCGTCATTTCACCCCTCCACTTT. Its protein is CASVISPLHF.

This chain uses TRBV6-5 with TRBJ1-2; 7 positions match TRBD1. Germline trimming cut 6 bases from V and 4 bases from J; bases unmatched to any gene: 5. The CDR3 contains 13 residues. Per the germline V gene, CDR1 is MNHEY and CDR2 is SVGAGI. CDR3: CASSQGTVYGYTF. The DNA for the CDR3 is TGTGCCAGCAGCCAAGGGACAGTCTATGGCTACACCTTC.

This chain uses TRBV12-3 or TRBV12-4 with TRBJ1-2; perhaps TRBD1 as D (5 bases). The CDR3 is made up of 12 amino acids. Trimming cost V 6 bases and J 4 bases, with 9 bases left between them. The CDR3 nucleotides are TGTGCCAGCAGCCGTCAGGGCTATGGCTACACCTTC. It translates to CASSRQGYGYTF.

The chain has TRBV2 and TRBJ1-2; weak D call: TRBD1 (6 bases). This CDR3 has 16 residues. Trimming took off 6 bases at V and 2 bases at J, with 19 bases between the two ends. The germline V gene has CDR1 SNHLY and CDR2 FYNNEI. CDR3 in DNA: TGTGCCAGCAGCGACTCACAGGGCCGCCCAAACTATGGCTACACCTTC. As protein: CASSDSQGRPNYGYTF.

This chain connects TRBV9 to TRBJ2-1; the match to TRBD2 covers 7 bases. V was pared by 3 bases and J by 2 bases, with 5 bases of the junction left unmatched. CDR1 and CDR2 from the germline V gene are SGDLS and YYNGEE. This CDR3 is 15 amino acids long. The CDR3 protein is CASSAPGGPYNEQFF. DNA for the CDR3: TGTGCCAGCAGCGCCCCGGGGGGTCCCTACAATGAGCAGTTCTTC.

The gene calls are TRBV4-3 and TRBJ2-1, with D possibly matching TRBD2 (6 bases). Germline CDR1 and CDR2: LGHNA and YSLEER. The V end lost 0 bases, the J end lost 6 bases, and 6 bases lay between the germline ends. This CDR3 comprises 13 residues. The CDR3 is CASSQEGGNEQFF. In DNA, the CDR3 is TGCGCCAGCAGCCAAGAGGGGGGCAATGAGCAGTTCTTC.